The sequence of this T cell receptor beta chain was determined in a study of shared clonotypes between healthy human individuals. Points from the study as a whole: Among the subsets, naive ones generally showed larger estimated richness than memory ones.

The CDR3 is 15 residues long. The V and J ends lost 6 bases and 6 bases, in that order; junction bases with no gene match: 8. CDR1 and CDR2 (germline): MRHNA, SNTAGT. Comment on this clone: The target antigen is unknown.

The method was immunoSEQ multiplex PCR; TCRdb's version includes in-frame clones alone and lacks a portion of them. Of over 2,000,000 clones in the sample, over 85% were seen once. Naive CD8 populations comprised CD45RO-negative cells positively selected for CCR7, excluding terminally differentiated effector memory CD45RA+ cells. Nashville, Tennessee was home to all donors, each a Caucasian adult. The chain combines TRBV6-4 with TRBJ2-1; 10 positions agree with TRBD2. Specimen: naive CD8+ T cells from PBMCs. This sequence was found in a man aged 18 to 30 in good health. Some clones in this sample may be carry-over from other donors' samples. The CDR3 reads CASSLVAGGPNEQFF. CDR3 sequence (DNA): TGTGCCAGCAGCTTAGTAGCGGGAGGCCCCAATGAGCAGTTCTTC.